The 24 T cell receptor beta chains below all came from one sample that was sequenced in a study of PD-1 blockade in classical Hodgkin lymphoma. Assay: immunoSEQ multiplex PCR; the TCRdb copy retains only in-frame clones and omits some. The sample includes some 150,000 clones, 78% seen only once; the top ten take about 9.3%. Every one of the patients relapsed after autologous stem cell transplantation (brentuximab vedotin exposure was variable). The material sequenced was peripheral blood mononuclear cells (PBMCs), taken before the second cycle of nivolumab. The receptors shown here come from a human donor with classical Hodgkin lymphoma.

The chain carries TRBV19 and TRBJ1-4; no reliable D call. The CDR3 is 13 residues long. Germline V gene data show CDR1 as LNHDA and CDR2 as SQIVND (reference sequence). With 6 bases removed from V and 3 bases from J, the gap between germline ends came to 8 bases. This CDR3 is CASRRRANEKLFF. DNA for the CDR3: TGTGCCAGTAGAAGGAGGGCTAATGAAAAACTGTTTTTT.

This chain joins TRBV2 and TRBJ2-5, with 7 bases lining up with TRBD1. The CDR3 has 13 residues. J was trimmed by 5 bases and V by 6 bases; bases with no gene match: 6. Germline V gives CDR1 SNHLY, CDR2 FYNNEI. The CDR3 sequence is CASSFDREETQYF. In nucleotides, the CDR3 is TGTGCCAGCAGCTTTGACAGGGAGGAGACCCAGTACTTC. The complete variable domain, with remaining parts taken from reference TRBV2 and TRBJ2-5, reads EPEVTQTPSHQVTQMGQEVILRCVPISNHLYFYWYRQILGQKVEFLVSFYNNEISEKSEIFDDQFSVERPDGSNFTLKIRSTKLEDSAMYFCASSFDREETQYFGPGTRLLVL.

The chain carries TRBV11-3 and TRBJ1-2, with D perhaps TRBD1 (6 bases). The length of the CDR3 is 16 residues. CDR1 SGHNT and CDR2 YENEEA come from the germline V gene. V lost 5 bases to trimming and J lost 3 bases, with 19 bases between them. CDR3 nucleotides: TGTGCCAGCAGCCTTGACCGGGGGCCCTTTTACTATGGCTACACCTTC. Translated: CASSLDRGPFYYGYTF.

The rearrangement uses TRBV19 and TRBJ2-7; 7 bases are shared with TRBD2. The CDR3 spans 14 residues. Germline CDR1 reads LNHDA; CDR2 reads SQIVND (reference sequence). V was clipped by 1 base and J by 2 bases; unmatched bases: 2. In nucleotides, the CDR3 is TGTGCCAGTAGTATAGGACTAGCAGCCTACGAGCAGTACTTC. Its translation: CASSIGLAAYEQYF.

The V and J genes are TRBV5-5 and TRBJ1-1; D ambiguous. The germline gives CDR1 SGHKS, CDR2 YYEKEE (reference sequence). The germline V and J ends were trimmed by 4 bases and 5 bases, with 6 bases remaining between them. The CDR3 sequence is 11 residues long. CDR3 in DNA: TGTGCCAGCAGCCTAGGTACTGAAGCTTTCTTT. This sequence encodes CASSLGTEAFF.

Comment on this clone: Other nucleotide sequences from this sample produce the same CDR3. V usage is TRBV19 and J usage is TRBJ1-5, with 9 bases fitting TRBD1. The CDR3 covers 15 residues. The trim removed 6 bases at V and 3 bases at J, leaving 6 bases unmatched. CDR1 and CDR2 (germline): LNHDA, SQIVND (reference sequence). The CDR3 DNA reads as TGTGCCAGTAGCGGGGGACAGGGTTACAATCAGCCCCAGCATTTT. Its protein product is CASSGGQGYNQPQHF.

The V and J genes are TRBV5-1 and TRBJ2-7; D is uncertain. CDR1 and CDR2 from the germline V gene are SGHRS and YFSETQ. The CDR3 runs to 13 residues. Trimming took 0 bases from V and 3 from J, leaving 7 bases between them. The CDR3 protein is CASSLEAVYEQYF. CDR3 nucleotides: TGCGCCAGCAGCTTGGAAGCAGTCTACGAGCAGTACTTC.

This clone was observed once. This chain links TRBV7-2 with TRBJ2-7; D not certain. This CDR3 spans 13 amino acids. V dropped 1 base and J dropped 3 bases, with 7 bases sitting between them. Germline lookup yields CDR1 SGHTA and CDR2 FQGNSA. CDR3: CASSLGDFYEQYF. CDR3 sequence (DNA): TGTGCCAGCAGCTTAGGAGACTTCTACGAGCAGTACTTC.

This clone was detected once. The chain has TRBV10-3 and TRBJ2-3; D gene unclear. V was trimmed by 2 bases and J by 0 bases, leaving 9 bases between them. Per germline, CDR1 ENHRY and CDR2 SYGVKD. The CDR3 contains 15 residues. The CDR3 is CAISEPGRSTDTQYF. The CDR3 nucleotides are TGTGCCATCAGTGAGCCCGGACGGAGCACAGATACGCAGTATTTT.

This chain uses TRBV4-2 with TRBJ1-2; 8 positions match TRBD1. J was trimmed by 5 bases and V by 0 bases; bases with no gene match: 11. Germline V gene sequence: CDR1 LGHNA, CDR2 YNFKEQ. The CDR3 loop spans 17 amino acids. CDR3 nucleotides: TGTGCCAGCAGCCAAGATATGTCAGGGGGCCCTGTTTATGGCTACACCTTC. Translating it yields CASSQDMSGGPVYGYTF.

J is TRBJ2-7 and V is TRBV7-9; TRBD1 agrees at 8 bases. CDR1 SEHNR and CDR2 FQNEAQ come from the germline V gene (reference sequence). This CDR3 spans 13 amino acids. The V and J ends lost 3 bases and 6 bases, in that order; junction bases with no gene match: 4. CDR3 coding DNA: TGTGCCAGCAGCTTCACACAGGGGGGCGAGCAGTACTTC. Translated: CASSFTQGGEQYF.

The V and J genes are TRBV10-3 and TRBJ1-1; D possibly corresponds to TRBD1 (6 bases). V lost 2 bases and J lost 5, with 12 bases in between. Germline loops: CDR1 ENHRY, CDR2 SYGVKD. The CDR3 consists of 14 residues. The CDR3 region has the DNA TGTGCCATCAGTGAGGCCAGGGGTTATACTGAAGCTTTCTTT. As protein: CAISEARGYTEAFF.

The gene calls are TRBV27 and TRBJ1-6; TRBD1 is a possible D gene (6 bases). With 2 bases removed from V and 3 bases from J, the gap between germline ends came to 17 bases. Germline V gene sequence: CDR1 MNHEY, CDR2 SMNVEV (reference sequence). The CDR3 is 18 residues long. The CDR3 DNA reads TGTGCCAGCAGTTTAAAATCAAGGTCGGGACACTATAATTCACCCCTCCACTTT. Translating gives CASSLKSRSGHYNSPLHF.

V usage is TRBV19 and J usage is TRBJ2-1; 9 nucleotides agree with TRBD2. The germline CDR1 and CDR2 sequences are LNHDA and SQIVND (reference sequence). This CDR3 contains 16 residues. V dropped 5 bases and J dropped 2; count of bases not matched to a gene: 7. The CDR3: CASSSLAGVPYNEQFF. In DNA, the CDR3 is TGTGCCAGTAGTTCATTAGCGGGAGTGCCCTACAATGAGCAGTTCTTC.

This clone turned up a few times. V usage is TRBV11-2 and J usage is TRBJ1-1; D call uncertain. Germline-derived CDR1 and CDR2 are SGHAT and FQNNGV. This CDR3 region has 11 residues. The V end was cut by 2 bases, the J end by 8 bases, with 6 bases between. The CDR3 nucleotides read TGTGCCAGCAGCTTACAGGTGGAAGCTTTCTTT. Residues: CASSLQVEAFF.

This chain connects TRBV4-2 to TRBJ2-7; possibly TRBD1 for D (5 bases). Germline loops: CDR1 LGHNA, CDR2 YNFKEQ. Trimming took 3 bases from V and 2 from J, leaving 8 bases between them. CDR3 length equals 13 residues. CDR3 coding DNA: TGTGCCAGCAGCCAGGACATGACCTACGAGCAGTACTTC. Residues: CASSQDMTYEQYF.

The sample holds a few counts of this clone. The chain carries TRBV9 and TRBJ2-7; TRBD2 agrees at 9 bases. The junction had 1 base not matched to a gene; V was cut back by 0 bases and J by 3 bases. This CDR3 is built from 14 residues. Germline CDR1 reads SGDLS; CDR2 reads YYNGEE. Written as DNA, the CDR3 is TGTGCCAGCAGCGTAGCTAGCGGGAACTACGAGCAGTACTTC. Its translation is CASSVASGNYEQYF.

V is TRBV28 and J is TRBJ1-5; D not resolved. Germline V gene data show CDR1 as MDHEN and CDR2 as SYDVKM. Trimming removed 3 bases at V and 0 bases at J, with 12 bases between. The CDR3 covers 16 residues. CDR3 region: CASSFEQSFSNQPQHF. CDR3 DNA sequence: TGTGCCAGCAGTTTTGAACAGTCTTTTAGCAATCAGCCCCAGCATTTT.

V usage is TRBV6-5 and J usage is TRBJ2-7; 8 positions match TRBD1. Trimming took 2 bases from V and 2 from J; bases not matched to a gene: 5. CDR3 size: 15 residues. In germline, CDR1 is MNHEY, CDR2 SVGAGI. CDR3 protein: CASSYAGGVPYEQYF. The CDR3 nucleotides are TGTGCCAGCAGTTACGCAGGGGGCGTCCCCTACGAGCAGTACTTC.

The chain couples TRBV11-2 to TRBJ1-1; no reliable D call. This CDR3 is built from 14 residues. The germline CDR1 and CDR2 sequences are SGHAT and FQNNGV. Trimming shortened V by 5 bases and J by 0 bases, and 10 bases separated the two germline ends. The CDR3 protein is CASSLMIVNTEAFF. CDR3 DNA sequence: TGTGCCAGCAGCCTTATGATCGTGAACACTGAAGCTTTCTTT.

This clone was recorded a few times. The V and J genes are TRBV10-3 and TRBJ1-2; possible D gene TRBD1, 5 bases. V shed 4 bases and J shed 4 bases, with 10 bases lying between them. Germline V CDR1 and CDR2: ENHRY, SYGVKD. The CDR3 covers 13 residues. The CDR3: CAISGDGTYGYTF. The CDR3 coding sequence is TGTGCCATCAGTGGGGACGGAACCTATGGCTACACCTTC.

This sequence joins TRBV4-1 and TRBJ1-5; D unclear. Germline values: CDR1 MGHRA, CDR2 YSYEKL. This CDR3 contains 14 residues. V was cut by 1 base and J by 0 bases, with 4 bases left in between. CDR3 loop: CASSQGYSNQPQHF. The CDR3 DNA is TGCGCCAGCAGCCAAGGTTATAGCAATCAGCCCCAGCATTTT.

The sample holds one count of this clone. This chain connects TRBV7-2 to TRBJ2-1; maybe TRBD2 (6 bases). This CDR3 comprises 18 residues. V shed 1 base and J shed 0 bases, with 16 bases lying between them. Germline-derived CDR1 and CDR2 are SGHTA and FQGNSA. The CDR3 DNA reads TGTGCCAGCAGCTTAGTGGGACTCGCAGTCAGCTCCTACAATGAGCAGTTCTTC. It codes for CASSLVGLAVSSYNEQFF.

This chain connects TRBV5-8 to TRBJ1-5; 12 positions match TRBD1. There are 15 residues in the CDR3. Germline V gives CDR1 SGHTS, CDR2 YDEGEE. V lost 4 bases, J lost 7 bases, and 6 bases stayed unmatched. The CDR3 region is CASSIGTGGEQPQHF. The CDR3 DNA is TGTGCCAGCAGCATTGGGACAGGGGGCGAACAGCCCCAGCATTTT.